This T cell receptor (beta chain) was documented in a study of Graves' ophthalmopathy and Graves' hyperthyroidism. Amplifying from RNA transcripts, the study obtained TCR beta CDR3 regions. In the first round, RT-PCR was carried out with HTBI primers, and a multiplex PCR formed the second round. Each CDR3 protein gets one entry after TCRdb re-called the multiplex PCR reads with MiXCR. Here the sample spans 500,000 to 700,000 distinct CDR3 sequences, about a fifth being singletons. As to this clonotype: Its antigen remains unidentified. Germline and junction disagree at one end, which may indicate a read error.

Study-wide results and limits: For separating ophthalmopathy from stable hyperthyroidism, a 13-signature model gave 85% to 90% sensitivity and about 80% specificity.

Hyperthyroidism is called stable when no ophthalmopathy develops within 18 months of follow-up. Reliance was placed on clinical symptoms, serum thyroxine, TRAb, thyroid ultrasound and orbital computed tomography for diagnosis. The CDR3 is 16 residues long. The chain uses TRBV12-3 or TRBV12-4 and TRBJ2-7, with 8 nucleotides matching TRBD2. The source is a woman aged 18 to 35 with stable Graves' hyperthyroidism. Some clones in this sample may be carry-over from other donors' samples. Sequenced input: peripheral blood. In nucleotides, the CDR3 is TGCGCCAGCAGTTTTGTAGCGGGAAGGGAGACCTACGAGCAGTACTTC. Encoded protein: CASSFVAGRETYEQYF.